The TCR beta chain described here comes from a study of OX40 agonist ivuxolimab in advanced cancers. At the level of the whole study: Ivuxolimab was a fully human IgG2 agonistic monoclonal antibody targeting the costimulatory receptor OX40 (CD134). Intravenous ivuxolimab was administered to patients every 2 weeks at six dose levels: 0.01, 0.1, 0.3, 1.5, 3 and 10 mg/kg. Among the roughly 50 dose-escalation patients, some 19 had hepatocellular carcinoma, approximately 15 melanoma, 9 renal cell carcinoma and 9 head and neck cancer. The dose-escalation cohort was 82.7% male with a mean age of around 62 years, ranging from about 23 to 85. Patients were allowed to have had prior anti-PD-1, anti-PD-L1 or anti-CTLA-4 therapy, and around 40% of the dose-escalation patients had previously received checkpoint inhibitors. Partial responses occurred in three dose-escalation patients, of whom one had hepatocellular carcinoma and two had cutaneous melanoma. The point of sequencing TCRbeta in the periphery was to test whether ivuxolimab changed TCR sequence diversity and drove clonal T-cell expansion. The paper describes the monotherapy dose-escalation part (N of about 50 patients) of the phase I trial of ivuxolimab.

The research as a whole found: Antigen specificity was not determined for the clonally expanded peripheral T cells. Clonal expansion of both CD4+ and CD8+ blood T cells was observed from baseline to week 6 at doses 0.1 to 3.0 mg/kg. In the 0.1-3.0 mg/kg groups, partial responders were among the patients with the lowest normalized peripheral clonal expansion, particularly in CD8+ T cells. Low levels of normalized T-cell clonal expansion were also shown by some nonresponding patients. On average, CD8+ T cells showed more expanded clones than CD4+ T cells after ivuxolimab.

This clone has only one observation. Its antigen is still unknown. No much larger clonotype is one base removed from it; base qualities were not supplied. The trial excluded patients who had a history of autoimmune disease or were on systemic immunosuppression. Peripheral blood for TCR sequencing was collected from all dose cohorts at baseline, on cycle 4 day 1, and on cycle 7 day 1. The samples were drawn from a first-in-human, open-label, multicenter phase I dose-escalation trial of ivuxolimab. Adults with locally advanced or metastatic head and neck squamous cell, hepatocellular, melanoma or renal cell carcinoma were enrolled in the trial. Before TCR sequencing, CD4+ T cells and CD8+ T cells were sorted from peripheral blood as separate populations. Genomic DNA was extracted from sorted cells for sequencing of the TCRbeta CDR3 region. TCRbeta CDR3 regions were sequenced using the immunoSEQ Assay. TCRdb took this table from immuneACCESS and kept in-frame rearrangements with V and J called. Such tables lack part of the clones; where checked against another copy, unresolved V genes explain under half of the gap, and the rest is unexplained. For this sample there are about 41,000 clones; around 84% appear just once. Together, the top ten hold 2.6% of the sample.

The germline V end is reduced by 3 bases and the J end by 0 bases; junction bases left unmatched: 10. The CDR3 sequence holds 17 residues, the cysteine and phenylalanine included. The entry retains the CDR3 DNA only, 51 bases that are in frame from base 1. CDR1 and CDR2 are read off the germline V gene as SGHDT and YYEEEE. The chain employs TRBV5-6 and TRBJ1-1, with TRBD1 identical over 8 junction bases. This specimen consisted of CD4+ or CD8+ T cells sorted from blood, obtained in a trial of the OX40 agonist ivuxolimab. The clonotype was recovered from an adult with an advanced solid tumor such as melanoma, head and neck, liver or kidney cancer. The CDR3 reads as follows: CASSSIQGGTMNTEAFF. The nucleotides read TGTGCCAGCAGCTCCATACAGGGGGGGACTATGAACACTGAAGCTTTCTTT. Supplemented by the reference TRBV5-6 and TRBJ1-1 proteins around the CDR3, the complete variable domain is DAGVTQSPTHLIKTRGQQVTLRCSPKSGHDTVSWYQQALGQGPQFIFQYYEEEERQRGNFPDRFSGHQFPNYSSELNVNALLLGDSALYLCASSSIQGGTMNTEAFFGQGTRLTVV.